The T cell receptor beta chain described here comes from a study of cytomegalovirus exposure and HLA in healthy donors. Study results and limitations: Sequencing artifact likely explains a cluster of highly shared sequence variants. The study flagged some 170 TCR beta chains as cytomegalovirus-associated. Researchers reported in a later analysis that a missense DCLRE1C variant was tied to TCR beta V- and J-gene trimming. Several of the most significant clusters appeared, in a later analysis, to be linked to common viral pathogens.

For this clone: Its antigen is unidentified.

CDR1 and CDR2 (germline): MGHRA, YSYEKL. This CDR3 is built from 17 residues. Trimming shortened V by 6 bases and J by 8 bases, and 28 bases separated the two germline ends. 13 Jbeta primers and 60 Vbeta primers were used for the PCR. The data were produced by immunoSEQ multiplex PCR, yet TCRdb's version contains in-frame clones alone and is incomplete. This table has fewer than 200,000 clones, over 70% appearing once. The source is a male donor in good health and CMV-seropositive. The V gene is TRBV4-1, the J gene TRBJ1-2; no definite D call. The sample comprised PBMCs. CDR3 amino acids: CASSPTNLGGHSQGYTF. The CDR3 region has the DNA TGCGCCAGCAGTCCTACCAACCTCGGAGGGCATTCGCAAGGCTACACCTTC.